The T cell receptor (beta chain) under discussion was sequenced for a study of blood T cell repertoires in COVID-19. As for the study in general: COVID-19 samples, acute and convalescent, were from the United States, Italy and Spain. The analysed material was cDNA or gDNA that came from T cells, B-cell-depleted T cells, or PBMCs.

Germline V gene data show CDR1 as MNHNY and CDR2 as SVGAGI (reference sequence). The CDR3 covers 12 residues. Trimming left V 7 bases short and J 8 bases short, with 14 bases between. In the study's own analysis: Amplification with reference gene primers provided the estimates of nucleated cell counts. Method: immunoSEQ multiplex PCR; TCRdb's copy keeps in-frame clones and lacks some. The DNA gave D and trimming, while V, J and clone size come from that table. The sample lists about 68,000 clones, 86% seen once, with roughly 1.4% in the top ten. The receptor was derived from a woman aged 55-75 years with acute or convalescent COVID-19. The chain links TRBV6-6 to TRBJ1-2, with a weak D call TRBD1 (5 bases). The sequenced sample was peripheral blood. DNA for the CDR3: TGTGCCAGCACTCCCTACCGGGGGGGCTACACCTTC. This encodes CASTPYRGGYTF.